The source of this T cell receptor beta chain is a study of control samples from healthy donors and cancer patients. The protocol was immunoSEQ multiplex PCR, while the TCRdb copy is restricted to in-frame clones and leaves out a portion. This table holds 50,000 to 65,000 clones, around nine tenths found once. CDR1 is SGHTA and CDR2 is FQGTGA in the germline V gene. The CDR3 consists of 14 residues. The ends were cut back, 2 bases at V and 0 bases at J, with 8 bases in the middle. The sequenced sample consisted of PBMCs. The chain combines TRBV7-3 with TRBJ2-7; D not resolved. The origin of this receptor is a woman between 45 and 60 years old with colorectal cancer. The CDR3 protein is CASSLGPSSYEQYF. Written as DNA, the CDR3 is TGTGCCAGCAGCTTAGGTCCAAGCTCCTACGAGCAGTACTTC.